Following are 29 T cell receptor beta chains from one sample sequenced in a study of blood T cells in healthy people across ages. The use of a sample-barcoded 5' primer and a J-beta primer mix characterized a second PCR of about 7 to 12 cycles. TCRdb re-derived calls from the 5' RACE reads in MiXCR, one entry per CDR3 protein. The top ten hold approximately 30% of the sample, which has 890,000 or so distinct CDR3 sequences, around 68% seen once. The source material was blood. Every receptor here comes from a man younger than 40 in good health.

This clonotype has more than one count but fewer than ten. The chain combines TRBV3-1 with TRBJ2-5, with D perhaps matching TRBD2 (6 bases). Trimming removed 1 base at V and 13 bases at J, with 13 bases between. The CDR3 runs to 12 residues. Germline loops: CDR1 LGHDT, CDR2 YNNKEL (reference sequence). CDR3 DNA: TGTGCCAGCAGCCAAGGCGGGATTCCCAGGTACTTC. It encodes CASSQGGIPRYF.

The chain has TRBV7-2 and TRBJ1-1; D may be TRBD1 (6 bases). Germline CDR1 SGHTA, CDR2 FQGNSA. Trimming removed 6 bases at V and 4 bases at J, with 15 bases between. The CDR3 extends over 14 amino acids. In nucleotides, the CDR3 is TGTGCCAGCAGATCACAGGGTTATAGCACTGAAGCTTTCTTT. Translating gives CASRSQGYSTEAFF.

The J gene is TRBJ2-1, the V gene TRBV5-4, with 7 bases lining up with TRBD2. V lost 5 bases, J lost 6 bases, and 8 bases stayed unmatched. Per the germline V gene, CDR1 is SGHNT and CDR2 is YYREEE (reference sequence). The CDR3 runs to 14 residues. The DNA of the CDR3 is TGTGCCAGCAGTTTAATAATAGCGGGCAATGAGCAGTTCTTC. It yields the protein CASSLIIAGNEQFF.

The chain couples TRBV7-9 to TRBJ2-4; 8 bases align to TRBD2. Gene TRBJ2-7 matches the end of the DNA better, so the J call may be wrong. Germline assignment: CDR1 SEHNR and CDR2 FQNEAQ (reference sequence). CDR3 length: 14 amino acids. This CDR3 is CASSPLSGGHEQYF. Here the CDR3 DNA reads TGTGCCAGCAGCCCCCTGAGCGGGGGCCACGAGCAGTACTTC.

J is TRBJ1-5 and V is TRBV7-8; the match to TRBD1 covers 7 bases. Germline loops: CDR1 SGHVS, CDR2 FQNEAQ. This CDR3 is 15 amino acids long. V dropped 1 base and J dropped 13; count of bases not matched to a gene: 13. The CDR3 region is CASSLEGTDLEKQHF. In DNA, the CDR3 is TGTGCCAGCAGCTTAGAGGGGACAGACCTAGAGAAACAGCATTTT.

A few counts support this clonotype. V and J are TRBV5-1 and TRBJ1-2; D gene unclear. Germline CDR1 is SGHRS and CDR2 is YFSETQ. The CDR3 is 12 residues long. V dropped 2 bases and J dropped 8 bases, with 10 bases sitting between them. CDR3 in amino acids: CASSLDAWGYTF. In DNA, the CDR3 is TGCGCCAGCAGCTTAGATGCTTGGGGCTACACCTTC.

The V gene is TRBV28, the J gene TRBJ2-7; 9 bases line up with TRBD2. The V gene end was trimmed by 9 bases and the J gene end by 3 bases; junction bases not matched to a gene: 6. CDR1 and CDR2 (germline): MDHEN, SYDVKM. This CDR3 is 13 amino acids long. In nucleotides, the CDR3 is TGTGCCAGTGGTAGCGGGGGAAGCTACGAGCAGTACTTC. This encodes CASGSGGSYEQYF.

This clonotype was counted a few times. J is TRBJ2-4 and V is TRBV7-2; tentatively, D is TRBD1 or TRBD2 (5 bases each). The germline CDR1 and CDR2 sequences are SGHTA and FQGNSA. The ends were cut back, 4 bases at V and 4 bases at J, with 11 bases in the middle. The CDR3 loop spans 14 amino acids. The CDR3 DNA follows: TGTGCCAGCAGCTCCGCCGGGGCTAAAAACATTCAGTACTTC. This gives the protein CASSSAGAKNIQYF.

The chain joins TRBV20-1 to TRBJ2-5; no reliable D call. The better agreement between TRBJ2-7 and the DNA end casts doubt on the J call. CDR1 and CDR2 (germline): DFQATT, SNEGSKA (reference sequence). The CDR3 is 10 amino acids. Here the CDR3 reads CSAKIYEQYF. The CDR3 DNA is TGCAGTGCGAAAATCTACGAGCAGTACTTC.

This chain uses TRBV4-3 with TRBJ1-4, with D unclear. The length of the CDR3 is 15 residues. The V gene lost 4 bases and the J gene lost 2 bases, with 11 bases spanning the gap. Germline CDR1 reads LGHNA; CDR2 reads YSLEER. CDR3 in amino acids: CASSLSWITNEKLFF. Here the CDR3 DNA reads TGCGCCAGCAGCCTAAGCTGGATCACTAATGAAAAACTGTTTTTT.

The rearrangement links TRBV7-9 to TRBJ2-1; 8 bases are shared with TRBD2. Germline CDR1 is SEHNR and CDR2 is FQNEAQ (reference sequence). V lost 1 base and J lost 0; bases outside the gene matches: 5. The CDR3 length is 17 residues. The CDR3 DNA reads as TGTGCCAGCAGCTTAGAGAGGCGGGGGGCCTCCTACAATGAGCAGTTCTTC. This gives the protein CASSLERRGASYNEQFF.

The genes are TRBV3-1 and TRBJ2-3; 9 bases map to TRBD2. The length of the CDR3 is 18 residues. Germline CDR1 and CDR2: LGHDT and YNNKEL (reference sequence). V dropped 4 bases and J dropped 6; count of bases not matched to a gene: 17. The CDR3 protein is CASSPGGGASGIWDTQYF. In DNA, the CDR3 is TGTGCCAGCAGCCCCGGAGGAGGAGCTAGCGGGATTTGGGATACGCAGTATTTT.

The V call is TRBV6-5, the J call TRBJ2-4; 7 bases agree with TRBD2. The end of the DNA fits TRBJ2-7 better, so the J call may be wrong. This CDR3 has 13 amino acids. The germline CDR1 and CDR2 sequences are MNHEY and SVGAGI. The CDR3 sequence: CATRGVDTYEQYF. CDR3 in DNA: TGTGCCACACGGGGGGTGGATACCTACGAGCAGTACTTC.

This clonotype was detected a few times. V gene TRBV29-1 combines with J gene TRBJ1-2; D remains ambiguous. Deletions cut 5 bases from V and 5 bases from J, with 12 bases between. The CDR3 contains 12 residues. Germline CDR1 and CDR2: SQVTM and ANQGSEA. The CDR3 DNA sequence: TGCAGCGTTCAGTGGACCTGGTATGGCTACACCTTC. Translating it yields CSVQWTWYGYTF. Supplemented by reference TRBV29-1 and TRBJ1-2, the full variable domain reads SAVISQKPSRDICQRGTSLTIQCQVDSQVTMMFWYRQQPGQSLTLIATANQGSEATYESGFVIDKFPISRPNLTFSTLTVSNMSPEDSSIYLCSVQWTWYGYTFGSGTRLTVV.

The CDR3 DNA is TGTGCCAGCAGCCAAGGAGGGACTAACTATGGCTACACCTTC. Protein: CASSQGGTNYGYTF. The rearrangement joins TRBV3-1 to TRBJ1-2, with unresolved D. Germline CDR1 is LGHDT and CDR2 is YNNKEL (reference sequence). The ends were cut back, 1 base at V and 0 bases at J, with 6 bases in the middle. This CDR3 spans 14 amino acids.

The chain uses TRBV10-3 and TRBJ1-1; D remains unclear. The V end lost 10 bases, the J end lost 6 bases, and 39 bases lay between the germline ends. The CDR3 has 20 residues. The V gene's germline CDR1 is ENHRY and CDR2 SYGVKD. Written as DNA, the CDR3 is TGTGCCACCCGAGCTACCGCGAGACAAACCATTAATTCCCGGTCCTCTGAAGCTTTCTTT. This codes for CATRATARQTINSRSSEAFF.

This chain joins TRBV21-1 and TRBJ2-4; the table calls TRBD2, which could not be checked here. The last part of the DNA fits TRBJ2-5 better; the J call may be wrong. TRBV21-1 is a pseudogene segment. The CDR3 sequence is 15 residues long. The CDR3 region is CASSKDSDGQETQYF. For the CDR3, the DNA is TGTGCCAGCAGCAAAGATTCGGACGGCCAAGAGACCCAGTACTTC.

The V gene is TRBV28, the J gene TRBJ1-2; maybe TRBD1 (5 bases). The V and J ends lost 5 bases and 4 bases respectively, with 17 bases between them. The CDR3 sequence is 15 residues long. Per germline, CDR1 MDHEN and CDR2 SYDVKM. Here the CDR3 reads CASSAPGLGGYGYTF. The CDR3 region has the DNA TGTGCCAGCAGTGCGCCGGGACTGGGGGGCTATGGCTACACCTTC.

This chain uses TRBV20-1 with TRBJ2-5; D remains unclear. V was trimmed by 6 bases and J by 2 bases, leaving 16 bases between them. The V gene's germline CDR1 is DFQATT and CDR2 SNEGSKA (reference sequence). CDR3 length: 14 amino acids. The CDR3 bases are TGCAGTGCGCCCGTTGGGGTAGAACAAGAGACCCAGTACTTC. Protein: CSAPVGVEQETQYF.

The V and J genes are TRBV9 and TRBJ2-5; D ambiguous. V was shortened by 5 bases and J by 13 bases, with 21 bases between the two germline ends. The CDR3 length is 13 residues. Germline V gene lookup returns CDR1 SGDLS and CDR2 YYNGEE. CDR3 loop: CASSPGMGYERYF. The DNA for the CDR3 is TGTGCCAGCAGTCCTGGGATGGGGTACGAGCGGTACTTC.

This chain uses TRBV10-3 with TRBJ1-2, with 12 nucleotides matching TRBD1. The CDR3 covers 15 residues. Trimming at V came to 2 bases and at J to 6 bases, leaving 4 bases not matched to a gene. Germline assignment: CDR1 ENHRY and CDR2 SYGVKD. CDR3 coding DNA: TGTGCCATCAGTGAGCCGGGACAGGGGGCGAATGGCTACACCTTC. Its translation: CAISEPGQGANGYTF.

In this sample, this clonotype turned up a few times. The chain couples TRBV10-3 to TRBJ2-5; the D gene could be TRBD1 or TRBD2 (6 bases each). The V end lost 7 bases, the J end lost 4 bases, and 13 bases lay between the germline ends. The CDR3 runs to 13 residues. Germline assignment: CDR1 ENHRY and CDR2 SYGVKD. CDR3 residues: CAIKGGQVETQYF. Here the CDR3 DNA reads TGTGCCATCAAAGGGGGGCAGGTAGAGACCCAGTACTTC.

The CDR3 region has the DNA TGCAGCGTCATACACTCGAACACCGGGGAGCTGTTTTTT. The encoded protein is CSVIHSNTGELFF. This chain links TRBV29-1 with TRBJ2-2, with D unresolved. The germline gives CDR1 SQVTM, CDR2 ANQGSEA. The V gene lost 6 bases and the J gene lost 0 bases, with 8 bases spanning the gap. This CDR3 comprises 13 residues.

This rearrangement joins TRBV29-1 to TRBJ2-5; TRBD2 agrees at 9 bases. Germline values: CDR1 SQVTM, CDR2 ANQGSEA. The CDR3 covers 16 residues. V shed 0 bases, J shed 13 bases, and the junction held 18 bases outside the gene matches. The CDR3 bases are TGCAGCGTTGAAGATCGTCCCAGCGGGGGGCCGTCCGCTTTGTACTTC. Translation: CSVEDRPSGGPSALYF.

On this clonotype itself: The junction differs from germline at one of its ends, possibly a read error. This chain uses TRBV5-1 with TRBJ1-1; D gene ambiguous. The germline CDR1 and CDR2 sequences are SGHRS and YFSETQ. This CDR3 spans 14 amino acids. CDR3 protein: CASSLGTVNAEAFF. In DNA, the CDR3 is TGCGCCAGCAGCTTGGGGACCGTGAACGCTGAAGCTTTCTTT.

The chain carries TRBV28 and TRBJ1-2; tentative D call: TRBD1 (6 bases). Per the germline V gene, CDR1 is MDHEN and CDR2 is SYDVKM. V dropped 5 bases and J dropped 0 bases, with 10 bases sitting between them. The CDR3 has 14 residues. The CDR3 spells CASSPGESNYGYTF. The DNA for the CDR3 is TGTGCCAGCAGTCCAGGGGAGTCTAACTATGGCTACACCTTC.

V is TRBV7-2 and J is TRBJ2-1; D possibly corresponds to TRBD1 (6 bases). The V gene's germline CDR1 is SGHTA and CDR2 FQGNSA. This CDR3 is built from 15 residues. Trimming removed 1 base from V and 8 bases from J, with 15 bases in between. CDR3 sequence (DNA): TGTGCCAGCAGCTTAGGGGGGCGGTCGGCGGATGAGCAGTTCTTC. Amino acid sequence: CASSLGGRSADEQFF.

This chain links TRBV20-1 with TRBJ2-5; D not resolved. Germline V CDR1 and CDR2: DFQATT, SNEGSKA (reference sequence). The V gene lost 4 bases and the J gene lost 5 bases, with 5 bases spanning the gap. The length of the CDR3 is 10 residues. DNA of the CDR3: TGCAGTGCTAACAGTGAGACCCAGTACTTC. Translated, it gives CSANSETQYF.

This clonotype was counted between two and nine times. V is TRBV7-9 and J is TRBJ1-4; no clear D gene. Germline V CDR1 and CDR2: SEHNR, FQNEAQ (reference sequence). This CDR3 comprises 15 residues. The V and J ends lost 0 bases and 5 bases respectively, with 10 bases between them. The CDR3 bases are TGTGCCAGCAGCTTAGCCGGGGTCTTGAATGAAAAACTGTTTTTT. It codes for CASSLAGVLNEKLFF. The full variable domain, with the rest looked up from reference TRBV7-9 and TRBJ1-4, is DTGVSQNPRHKITKRGQNVTFRCDPISEHNRLYWYRQTLGQGPEFLTYFQNEAQLEKSRLLSDRFSAERPKGSFSTLEIQRTEQGDSAMYLCASSLAGVLNEKLFFGSGTQLSVL.